This TCR beta chain was retrieved from a study of beta chain features in type 1 diabetes (dated by TCRdb to 2016 to 2019). Describing the broader study: Mean age, gender distribution, total cell number and subset yield were not different between patients and healthy donors. A total of some 110 million sorted cells were examined across all samples, and a strong correlation was observed between cell number per subset and RNA yield. The study compared TCRB repertoires of sorted circulating CD4+ T cell subsets between recently diagnosed type 1 diabetes patients and matched healthy donors. Whereas all 28 donors provided naive and central memory subsets, regulatory and stem cell-like memory subsets were isolated from just 8 patients and about 8 healthy donors.

This clone was counted between two and nine times. The clone's antigen remains unknown. The record has no base qualities; no much larger clone is one base away. For CDR1 and CDR2, the germline V gene lists SGHDT and YYEEEE. V loses 0 bases, J loses 4 bases, and the germline ends lie 4 bases apart. The CDR3 starts with the cysteine, ends with the phenylalanine, and has 13 residues. CDR3 DNA only is kept here, 39 bases in frame from base 1. Each donor gave one peripheral blood draw, averaging approximately 120 mL, which was collected into heparinised tubes. A BD FACSAria II was used to sort naive, central memory, regulatory and stem cell-like memory CD4+ T cells with a panel that included CD45RO, CCR7, CD25, CD127, CD95 and CD27. A purity above 98% was achieved for all sorted populations. PBMCs were isolated immediately by Lymphoprep density gradient centrifugation and stained directly without culture. Samples were stained and sorted in pairs, with one healthy donor and one patient per experiment, so that batch effects were minimized.

The High Capacity cDNA Reverse Transcription Kit was used to reverse transcribe all of the isolated RNA, meaning that expressed TCRB transcripts were what got sequenced. Deep immunoSEQ sequencing was performed on naive, central memory and regulatory T cell samples, with an average of about 4 million total reads per sample. Sorted cells were lysed in RLT buffer and RNA was extracted with DNase-treated RNeasy Micro or Mini kits, depending on cell number. Each cell subset was processed on its own to prevent cross-contamination, while patient and healthy donor samples were processed together. TCRB sequences were amplified from cDNA with the immunoSEQ multiplex PCR, producing 87-bp fragments spanning the CDR3 region. The amplicons were sequenced using the Illumina HiSeq platform. Per the authors' processing: PCR bias was computationally corrected using synthetic template baselines, reads within Hamming distance 2 were collapsed, and singletons that could not be merged were discarded. Reads were aligned against IMGT so that V, D and J genes, CDR3 length and insertions or deletions at six rearrangement sites could be assigned. Clonotype counts were normalized to sorted cell number within each subset before computing true diversity and Gini coefficients with the tcR R package. Repertoire sharing was quantified using the overlap coefficient calculated on TCRB nucleotide sequences. The table comes from immuneACCESS by way of TCRdb, which keeps in-frame sequences with V and J called. Part of the clones is missing from these tables; in studies checked, under half for an unresolved V gene and the rest for unknown reasons. The DNA gave D and trimming, while V, J and clone size come from that table. The sample contains more than 55,000 clones, roughly half of them found a single time. 2.6% of the sample lies in the top ten.

Results and caveats for the whole study, not just this receptor: At VDJ recombination sites, patients with type 1 diabetes made fewer insertions and deleted more nucleotides, a pattern implying thymic rearrangement abnormalities. The naive, central memory and regulatory TCRB repertoires appeared to resemble one another more closely among patients than among healthy donors. Sequencing cDNA rather than genomic DNA could over-represent highly expressing activated cells, although activation and CD3 levels did not differ between groups. Only small numbers of individuals were included in the HLA sub-analyses, which left unresolved whether HLA type had any influence on TCRB rearrangement. PCR may preferentially amplify shorter templates, but because patient and control samples were amplified and corrected together, any resulting skew would affect both groups equally. In all four CD4+ subsets, TCRB CDR3 length was moderately but significantly shorter in type 1 diabetes patients.

Recombination linked TRBV5-6 to TRBJ2-2; the D gene lacks a confident call. The receptor's source is a woman in her thirties or forties with type 1 diabetes. Sequencing was performed on Tregs from blood. In the paper's terms, the cell subset or site label means: regulatory CD4+ T cells. At the DNA level, the sequence is TGTGCCAGCAGCTTGGCTGTCACCGGGGAGCTGTTTTTT. Its protein is CASSLAVTGELFF.